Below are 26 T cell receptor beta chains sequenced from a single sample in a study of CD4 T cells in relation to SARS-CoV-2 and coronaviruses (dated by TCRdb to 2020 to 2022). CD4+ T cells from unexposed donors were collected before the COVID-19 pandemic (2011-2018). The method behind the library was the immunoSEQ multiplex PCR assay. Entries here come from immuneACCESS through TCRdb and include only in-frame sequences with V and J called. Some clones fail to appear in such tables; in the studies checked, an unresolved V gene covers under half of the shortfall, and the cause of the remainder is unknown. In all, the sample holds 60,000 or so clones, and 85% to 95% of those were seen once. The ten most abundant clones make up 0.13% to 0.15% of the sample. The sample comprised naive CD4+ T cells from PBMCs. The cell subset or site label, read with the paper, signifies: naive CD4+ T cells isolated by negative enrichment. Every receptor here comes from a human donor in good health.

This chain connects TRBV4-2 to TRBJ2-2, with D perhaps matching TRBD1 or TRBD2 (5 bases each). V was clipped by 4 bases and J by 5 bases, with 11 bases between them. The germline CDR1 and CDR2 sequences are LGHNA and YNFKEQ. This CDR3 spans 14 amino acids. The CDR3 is CASSLSGATGELFF. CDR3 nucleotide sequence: TGTGCCAGCAGCCTATCCGGGGCGACCGGGGAGCTGTTTTTT.

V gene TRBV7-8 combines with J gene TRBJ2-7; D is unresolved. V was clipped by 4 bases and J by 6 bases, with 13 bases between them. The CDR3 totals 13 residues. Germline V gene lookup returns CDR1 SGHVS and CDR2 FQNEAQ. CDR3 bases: TGTGCCAGCAGCTACCGGGCACGTGGCGAGCAGTACTTC. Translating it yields CASSYRARGEQYF.

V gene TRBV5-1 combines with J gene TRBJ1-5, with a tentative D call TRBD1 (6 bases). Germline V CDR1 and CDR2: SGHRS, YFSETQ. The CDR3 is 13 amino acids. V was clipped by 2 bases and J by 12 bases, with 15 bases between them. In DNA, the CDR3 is TGCGCCAGCAGCTTAGAGGGGGGGGGCAACCAGCATTTT. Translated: CASSLEGGGNQHF.

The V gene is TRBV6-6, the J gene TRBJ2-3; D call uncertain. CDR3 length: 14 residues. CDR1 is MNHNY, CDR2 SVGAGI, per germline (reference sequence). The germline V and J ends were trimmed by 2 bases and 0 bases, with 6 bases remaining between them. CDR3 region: CASSYGRSTDTQYF. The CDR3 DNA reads TGTGCCAGCAGTTACGGGCGGAGCACAGATACGCAGTATTTT.

The CDR3 DNA reads as TGTGCCACCGGGGAGGAGGGCAATCAGCCCCAGCATTTT. Translated, it gives CATGEEGNQPQHF. J is TRBJ1-5 and V is TRBV24-1, with D uncertain. The V gene's germline CDR1 is KGHDR and CDR2 SFDVKD. The V end was cut by 9 bases, the J end by 2 bases, with 10 bases between. CDR3 length equals 13 residues.

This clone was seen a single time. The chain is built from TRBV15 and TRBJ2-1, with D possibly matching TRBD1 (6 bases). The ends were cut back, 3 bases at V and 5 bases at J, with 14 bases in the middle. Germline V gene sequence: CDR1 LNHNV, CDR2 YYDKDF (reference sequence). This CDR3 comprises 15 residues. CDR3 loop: CATSRVGQHNNEQFF. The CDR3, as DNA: TGTGCCACCAGCAGGGTAGGACAGCACAACAATGAGCAGTTCTTC.

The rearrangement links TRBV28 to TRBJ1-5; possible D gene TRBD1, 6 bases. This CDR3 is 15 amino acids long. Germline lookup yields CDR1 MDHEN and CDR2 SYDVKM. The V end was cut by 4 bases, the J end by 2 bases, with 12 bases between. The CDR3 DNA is TGTGCCAGCAGTTCGTCGGCAGGGGGCAATCAGCCCCAGCATTTT. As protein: CASSSSAGGNQPQHF.

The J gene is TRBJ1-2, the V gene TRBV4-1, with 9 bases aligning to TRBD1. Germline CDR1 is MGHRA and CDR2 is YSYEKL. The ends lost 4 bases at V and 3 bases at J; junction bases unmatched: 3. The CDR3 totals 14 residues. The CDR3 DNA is TGCGCCAGCAGCCCTGACAGGGGGGACTATGGCTACACCTTC. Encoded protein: CASSPDRGDYGYTF.

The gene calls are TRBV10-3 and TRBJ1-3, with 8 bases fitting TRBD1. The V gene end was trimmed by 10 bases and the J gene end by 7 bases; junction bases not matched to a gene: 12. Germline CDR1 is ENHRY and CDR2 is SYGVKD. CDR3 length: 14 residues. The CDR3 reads CATAPGQESNTIYF. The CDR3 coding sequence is TGTGCCACCGCTCCGGGACAGGAATCCAACACCATATATTTT.

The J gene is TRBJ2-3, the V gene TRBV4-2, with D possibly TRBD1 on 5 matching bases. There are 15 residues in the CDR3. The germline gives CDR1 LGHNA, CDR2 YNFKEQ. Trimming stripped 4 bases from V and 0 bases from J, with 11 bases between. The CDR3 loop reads CASSPITGSTDTQYF. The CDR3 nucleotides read TGTGCCAGCAGCCCGATAACAGGTAGCACAGATACGCAGTATTTT.

The CDR3 nucleotides read TGCGCCAGCAGAAAGGGTGCTAGCGGGAGGGATACCGGGGAGCTGTTTTTT. Translating it yields CASRKGASGRDTGELFF. The V call is TRBV4-1, the J call TRBJ2-2; 12 nucleotides agree with TRBD2. This CDR3 is built from 17 residues. Germline values: CDR1 MGHRA, CDR2 YSYEKL. With V trimmed by 6 bases and J by 5 bases, 10 bases remained unmatched.

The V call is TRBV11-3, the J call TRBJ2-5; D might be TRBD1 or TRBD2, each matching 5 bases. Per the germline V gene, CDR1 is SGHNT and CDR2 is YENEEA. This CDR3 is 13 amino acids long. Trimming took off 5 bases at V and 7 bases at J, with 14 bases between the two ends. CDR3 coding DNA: TGTGCCAGCAGCCTTCGGGACCGGGGGACCCAGTACTTC. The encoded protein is CASSLRDRGTQYF.

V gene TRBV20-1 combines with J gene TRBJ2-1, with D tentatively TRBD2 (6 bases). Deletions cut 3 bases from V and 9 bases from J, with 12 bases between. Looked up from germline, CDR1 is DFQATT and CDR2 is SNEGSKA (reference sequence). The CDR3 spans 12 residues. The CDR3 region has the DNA TGCAGTGCTAGTCTCGTGGGAGGTGAGCAGTTCTTC. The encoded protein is CSASLVGGEQFF.

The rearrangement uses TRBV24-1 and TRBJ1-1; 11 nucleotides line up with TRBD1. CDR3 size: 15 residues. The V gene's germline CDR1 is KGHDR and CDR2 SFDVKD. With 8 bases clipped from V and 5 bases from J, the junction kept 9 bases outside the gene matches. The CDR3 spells CATTSGQGARTEAFF. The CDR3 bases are TGTGCCACCACCAGTGGACAGGGGGCGAGAACTGAAGCTTTCTTT.

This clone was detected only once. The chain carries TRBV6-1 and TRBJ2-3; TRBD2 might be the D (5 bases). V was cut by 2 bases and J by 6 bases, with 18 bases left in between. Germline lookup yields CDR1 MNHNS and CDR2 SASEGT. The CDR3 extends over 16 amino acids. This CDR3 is CASSELRGSSYDTQYF. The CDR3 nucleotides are TGTGCCAGCAGTGAACTCCGTGGGAGTAGCTATGATACGCAGTATTTT.

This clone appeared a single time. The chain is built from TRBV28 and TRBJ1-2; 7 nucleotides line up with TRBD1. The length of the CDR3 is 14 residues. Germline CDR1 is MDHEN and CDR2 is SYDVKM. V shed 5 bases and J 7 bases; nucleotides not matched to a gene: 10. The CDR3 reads CASSPSDRAGGYTF. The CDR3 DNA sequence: TGTGCCAGCAGTCCGTCCGACAGGGCGGGTGGCTACACCTTC.

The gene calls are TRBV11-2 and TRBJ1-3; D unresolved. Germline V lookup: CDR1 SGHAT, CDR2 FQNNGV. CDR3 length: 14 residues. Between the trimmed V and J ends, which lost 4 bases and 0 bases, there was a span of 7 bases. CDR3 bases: TGTGCCAGCAGCTCGTATGTCTCTGGAAACACCATATATTTT. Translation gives CASSSYVSGNTIYF.

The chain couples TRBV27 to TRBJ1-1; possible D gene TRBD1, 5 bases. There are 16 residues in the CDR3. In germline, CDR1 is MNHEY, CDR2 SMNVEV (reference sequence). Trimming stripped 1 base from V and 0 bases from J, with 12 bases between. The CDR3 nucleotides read TGTGCCAGCAGTTTATGGCCGGGACGGATGAACACTGAAGCTTTCTTT. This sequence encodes CASSLWPGRMNTEAFF.

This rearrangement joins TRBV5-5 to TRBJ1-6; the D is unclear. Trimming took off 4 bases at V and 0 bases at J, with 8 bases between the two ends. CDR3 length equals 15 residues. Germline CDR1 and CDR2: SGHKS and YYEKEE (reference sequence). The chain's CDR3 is CASSRESSYNSPLHF. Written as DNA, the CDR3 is TGTGCCAGCAGCCGAGAGAGCTCCTATAATTCACCCCTCCACTTT.

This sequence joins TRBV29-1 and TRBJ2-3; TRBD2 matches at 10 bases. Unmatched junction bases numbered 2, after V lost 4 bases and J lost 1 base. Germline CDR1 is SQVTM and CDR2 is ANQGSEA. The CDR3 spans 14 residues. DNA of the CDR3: TGCAGCGTTGCTCTAGCGGGAGGCACAGATACGCAGTATTTT. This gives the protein CSVALAGGTDTQYF.

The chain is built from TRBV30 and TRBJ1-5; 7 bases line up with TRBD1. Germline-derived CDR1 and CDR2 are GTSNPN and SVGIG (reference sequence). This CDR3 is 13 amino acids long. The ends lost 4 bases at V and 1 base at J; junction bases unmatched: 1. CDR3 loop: CAWTGGSNQPQHF. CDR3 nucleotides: TGTGCCTGGACAGGGGGAAGCAATCAGCCCCAGCATTTT.

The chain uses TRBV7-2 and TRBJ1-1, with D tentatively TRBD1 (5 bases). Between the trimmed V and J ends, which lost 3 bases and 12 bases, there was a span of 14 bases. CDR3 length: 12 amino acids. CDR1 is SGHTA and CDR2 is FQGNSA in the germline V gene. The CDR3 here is CASSLRGQGTFF. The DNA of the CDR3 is TGTGCCAGCAGCTTGCGCGGCCAGGGAACTTTCTTT.

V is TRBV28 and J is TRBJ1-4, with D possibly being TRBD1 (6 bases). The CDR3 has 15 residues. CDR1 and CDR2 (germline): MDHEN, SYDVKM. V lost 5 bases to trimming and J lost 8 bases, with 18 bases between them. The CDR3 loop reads CASSPRDNRREKLFF. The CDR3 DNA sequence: TGTGCCAGCAGTCCACGGGACAACCGAAGGGAAAAACTGTTTTTT.

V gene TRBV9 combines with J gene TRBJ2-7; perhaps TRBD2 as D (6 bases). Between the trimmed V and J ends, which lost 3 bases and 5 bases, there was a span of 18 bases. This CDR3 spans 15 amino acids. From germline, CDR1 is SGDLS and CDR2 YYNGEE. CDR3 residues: CASSDRRDAGDEQYF. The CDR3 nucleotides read TGTGCCAGCAGCGATAGGAGGGATGCAGGCGACGAGCAGTACTTC.

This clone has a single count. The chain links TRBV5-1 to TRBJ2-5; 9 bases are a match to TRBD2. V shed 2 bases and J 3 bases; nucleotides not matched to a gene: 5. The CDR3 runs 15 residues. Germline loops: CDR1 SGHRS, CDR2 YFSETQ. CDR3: CASSLHLAGEETQYF. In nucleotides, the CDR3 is TGCGCCAGCAGCTTACATTTAGCGGGAGAAGAGACCCAGTACTTC.

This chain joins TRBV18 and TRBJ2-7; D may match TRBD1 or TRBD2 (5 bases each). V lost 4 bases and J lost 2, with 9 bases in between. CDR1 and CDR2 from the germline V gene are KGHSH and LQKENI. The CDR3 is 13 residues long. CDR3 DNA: TGTGCCAGCTCACTTCAGGGAGCCTACGAGCAGTACTTC. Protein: CASSLQGAYEQYF.